This T cell receptor beta chain came from a study of spatial heterogeneity in lung cancer. As for the study in general: Detected beta-chain sequences consistently exceeded alpha-chain sequences. Each unique TCR and UMI combination was seen more than ten times on average in raw reads.

From germline, CDR1 is SGHDN and CDR2 FVKESK. V was clipped by 6 bases and J by 7 bases, with 16 bases between them. The CDR3 has 15 residues. Time point meaning: sample taken at primary tumor resection. No cell sorting; template was whole RNA from tumor, lung tissue or PBMC. Patients with untreated early-stage non-small cell lung cancer, numbering some 72, were the donors. Each molecule of TCR cDNA was tagged with one unique molecular identifier. TCRdb reprocessed the 5' RACE reads via MiXCR and lists one record per CDR3 protein. The sample lists about 26,000 distinct CDR3 sequences, around 13% occurring once.

V gene TRBV14 combines with J gene TRBJ1-6; unclear D gene. Sequenced here: PBMCs, sampled at surgery. This receptor was taken from a female donor with early-stage non-small cell lung cancer. In DNA, the CDR3 is TGTGCCAGCAGACATCAACGTTTCGAGAATTCACCCCTCCACTTT. This codes for CASRHQRFENSPLHF. The entire variable domain, with the rest obtained from reference TRBV14 and TRBJ1-6, is as follows: EAGVTQFPSHSVIEKGQTVTLRCDPISGHDNLYWYRRVMGKEIKFLLHFVKESKQDESGMPNNRFLAERTGGTYSTLKVQPAELEDSGVYFCASRHQRFENSPLHFGNGTRLTVT.